One sample yielded the 32 T cell receptor beta chains listed below, sequenced in a study of human T cells and chemical hapten exposure. Someone pulled total RNA out of unfractionated whole blood. TCRdb reanalysed the 5' RACE reads using MiXCR and keeps one entry per CDR3 protein. Here the sample spans 110,000 or so distinct CDR3 sequences, around a fifth being singletons. These receptors were taken from a human donor in good health.

The table lists this clonotype with a few counts. This rearrangement joins TRBV4-1 to TRBJ2-3, with D perhaps TRBD2 (6 bases). CDR1 is MGHRA and CDR2 is YSYEKL in the germline V gene. This CDR3 is built from 15 residues. V lost 4 bases and J lost 5, with 16 bases in between. The CDR3 region is CASSPQVRDLDTQYF. CDR3 DNA sequence: TGCGCCAGCAGCCCCCAGGTGCGGGACCTAGATACGCAGTATTTT.

This clonotype was found a few times. The rearrangement uses TRBV27 and TRBJ1-4; the match to TRBD1 covers 8 bases. V was clipped by 5 bases and J by 4 bases; unmatched bases: 6. Germline V gene sequence: CDR1 MNHEY, CDR2 SMNVEV (reference sequence). This CDR3 comprises 15 residues. The DNA of the CDR3 is TGTGCCAGCAGTCCCCCACAGGGGGTTAATGAAAAACTGTTTTTT. This codes for CASSPPQGVNEKLFF.

The chain joins TRBV27 to TRBJ2-2, with D perhaps TRBD1 (6 bases). The CDR3 has 15 residues. V lost 3 bases to trimming and J lost 0 bases, with 8 bases between them. Germline V CDR1 and CDR2: MNHEY, SMNVEV (reference sequence). The CDR3 spells CASSLTGANTGELFF. CDR3 coding DNA: TGTGCCAGCAGTTTGACAGGCGCGAACACCGGGGAGCTGTTTTTT.

This clonotype appeared many times. This chain connects TRBV20-1 to TRBJ2-7, with TRBD2 matching 7 bases. The CDR3 length is 16 residues. J gave up 3 bases and V 6 bases, and 17 bases lay outside the gene matches. Germline loops: CDR1 DFQATT, CDR2 SNEGSKA (reference sequence). The chain's CDR3 is CSATGGLKTGGYEQYF. The CDR3 bases are TGCAGTGCCACCGGGGGATTAAAAACGGGAGGCTACGAGCAGTACTTC.

The chain employs TRBV20-1 and TRBJ2-7, with D perhaps TRBD2 (5 bases). This CDR3 comprises 14 residues. V gave up 1 base and J gave up 0 bases, with 10 bases separating them. Germline V CDR1 and CDR2: DFQATT, SNEGSKA (reference sequence). The CDR3 spells CSARVSGDSYEQYF. CDR3 sequence (DNA): TGCAGTGCTAGAGTATCCGGGGACTCCTACGAGCAGTACTTC.

This chain links TRBV4-1 with TRBJ2-1; 9 bases align to TRBD2. This CDR3 is 14 amino acids long. V shed 0 bases and J 10 bases; nucleotides not matched to a gene: 4. CDR1 is MGHRA, CDR2 YSYEKL, per germline. CDR3 bases: TGCGCCAGCAGCCAAGATTTGACTAGCGGAGAGCAGTTCTTC. Encoded protein: CASSQDLTSGEQFF.

The genes are TRBV7-9 and TRBJ1-6; D gene uncertain. The ends were cut back, 5 bases at V and 7 bases at J, with 12 bases in the middle. Germline CDR1 is SEHNR and CDR2 is FQNEAQ (reference sequence). CDR3 length: 14 residues. The CDR3 reads CASSPRDLNSPLHF. In DNA form, the CDR3 reads TGTGCCAGCAGCCCGAGGGATTTGAATTCACCCCTCCACTTT.

This clonotype has more than one count but fewer than ten. V usage is TRBV20-1 and J usage is TRBJ2-3, with 7 bases matching TRBD1. The junction had 15 bases not matched to a gene; V was cut back by 1 base and J by 14 bases. The CDR3 is made up of 14 amino acids. Germline assignment: CDR1 DFQATT and CDR2 SNEGSKA (reference sequence). The CDR3 DNA reads as TGCAGTGCTAGAGTGGAAACAGGGGCTATAGGCACGTATTTT. It translates to CSARVETGAIGTYF.

This chain connects TRBV5-4 to TRBJ2-3; 11 nucleotides align to TRBD2. Looked up from germline, CDR1 is SGHNT and CDR2 is YYREEE (reference sequence). V lost 3 bases to trimming and J lost 6 bases; unmatched junction nucleotides: 9. There are 16 residues in the CDR3. CDR3 DNA sequence: TGTGCCAGCAGCTGGGGACTAGCGGAAACGGGGGATACGCAGTATTTT. Translation gives CASSWGLAETGDTQYF.

This clonotype was detected a few times. This chain connects TRBV5-1 to TRBJ2-1; the match to TRBD2 covers 7 bases. Germline loops: CDR1 SGHRS, CDR2 YFSETQ. The trim removed 4 bases at V and 0 bases at J, leaving 13 bases unmatched. CDR3 length: 18 amino acids. The CDR3 spells CASSTAASGLSSYNEQFF. The CDR3 DNA reads as TGCGCCAGCAGCACGGCGGCTAGCGGACTTAGCTCCTACAATGAGCAGTTCTTC.

This chain uses TRBV19 with TRBJ2-2; no clear D. This CDR3 spans 12 amino acids. Germline V lookup: CDR1 LNHDA, CDR2 SQIVND (reference sequence). V was pared by 3 bases and J by 7 bases, with 6 bases between. The CDR3 region has the DNA TGTGCCAGTAGTATTAGAGGCGGGGAGCTGTTTTTT. This sequence encodes CASSIRGGELFF.

This clonotype was detected only a few times. The rearrangement joins TRBV6-5 to TRBJ2-1, with 11 bases matching TRBD1. V was clipped by 5 bases and J by 5 bases; unmatched bases: 5. The CDR3 runs 15 residues. Per the germline V gene, CDR1 is MNHEY and CDR2 is SVGAGI. The CDR3 region has the DNA TGTGCCAGCAGTACGGACAGGGGGCGCAACAATGAGCAGTTCTTC. Its translation is CASSTDRGRNNEQFF.

The chain recombines TRBV29-1 with TRBJ1-6, with 7 bases fitting TRBD1. The germline CDR1 and CDR2 sequences are SQVTM and ANQGSEA. This CDR3 comprises 13 residues. V dropped 3 bases and J dropped 6; count of bases not matched to a gene: 2. The CDR3 reads CSVETGSNSPLHF. In DNA, the CDR3 is TGCAGCGTTGAGACAGGGTCTAATTCACCCCTCCACTTT.

V usage is TRBV20-1 and J usage is TRBJ2-1; TRBD1 might be the D (6 bases). Trimming pared 3 bases from V and 0 bases from J, leaving 21 bases between. The CDR3 loop spans 18 amino acids. Germline CDR1 reads DFQATT; CDR2 reads SNEGSKA (reference sequence). CDR3 region: CSARGIQGGRVSYNEQFF. In nucleotides, the CDR3 is TGCAGTGCTAGGGGGATCCAAGGGGGACGCGTCTCCTACAATGAGCAGTTCTTC.

This chain connects TRBV20-1 to TRBJ2-3, with TRBD2 matching 10 bases. Germline values: CDR1 DFQATT, CDR2 SNEGSKA (reference sequence). This CDR3 spans 16 amino acids. Trimming at V came to 5 bases and at J to 6 bases, leaving 14 bases not matched to a gene. The CDR3 here is CSAHKDASGSRDTQYF. CDR3 nucleotides: TGCAGTGCTCATAAAGATGCTAGCGGGAGCCGTGATACGCAGTATTTT.

The V and J genes are TRBV29-1 and TRBJ2-1; D remains ambiguous. The CDR3 has 12 amino acids. Germline V gene lookup returns CDR1 SQVTM and CDR2 ANQGSEA. The V and J ends lost 3 bases and 5 bases respectively, with 8 bases between them. DNA for the CDR3: TGCAGCGTTGAGAGCCGGAACAATGAGCAGTTCTTC. Amino acids: CSVESRNNEQFF.

The chain has TRBV11-3 and TRBJ2-2; maybe TRBD2 (5 bases). Per the germline V gene, CDR1 is SGHNT and CDR2 is YENEEA. Trimming cost V 5 bases and J 7 bases, with 8 bases left between them. The CDR3 spans 12 residues. CDR3 coding DNA: TGTGCCAGCAGCATCGGAGGCGGGGAGCTGTTTTTT. Translated, it gives CASSIGGGELFF.

This clonotype was counted only a few times. This rearrangement joins TRBV10-3 to TRBJ2-5; 8 bases agree with TRBD2. Germline V gene lookup returns CDR1 ENHRY and CDR2 SYGVKD. V dropped 4 bases and J dropped 0; count of bases not matched to a gene: 1. The CDR3 is made up of 14 amino acids. Here the CDR3 DNA reads TGTGCCATCAGTGCGACTAGCGACCAAGAGACCCAGTACTTC. Encoded protein: CAISATSDQETQYF.

The rearrangement links TRBV27 to TRBJ2-7; unclear D gene. The CDR3 consists of 17 residues. V was pared by 5 bases and J by 2 bases, with 22 bases between. Germline V gene sequence: CDR1 MNHEY, CDR2 SMNVEV (reference sequence). CDR3 in DNA: TGTGCCAGCAGTCCCTTCGCCGGAGACTTAAGCACCTACGAGCAGTACTTC. Translating it yields CASSPFAGDLSTYEQYF.

This clonotype was seen a handful of times. The V call is TRBV7-2, the J call TRBJ1-5; TRBD1 matches 8 bases. Germline trimming cut 1 base from V and 7 bases from J; bases unmatched to any gene: 9. CDR3 size: 16 residues. Germline V gene lookup returns CDR1 SGHTA and CDR2 FQGNSA. CDR3 in amino acids: CASSLVSQGARQPQHF. CDR3 in DNA: TGTGCCAGCAGCTTAGTGTCCCAGGGGGCACGGCAGCCCCAGCATTTT.

This clonotype has a handful of counts. CDR3 DNA: TGTGCCAGCAGCTTTCTTACCGGGACTGAAGCTTTCTTT. This gives the protein CASSFLTGTEAFF. The V gene is TRBV7-9, the J gene TRBJ1-1; D call uncertain. CDR3 length: 13 residues. CDR1 SEHNR and CDR2 FQNEAQ come from the germline V gene (reference sequence). V lost 3 bases and J lost 5, with 10 bases in between.

This chain connects TRBV29-1 to TRBJ2-7; D is undetermined. CDR3 length equals 15 residues. Germline V lookup: CDR1 SQVTM, CDR2 ANQGSEA. With 0 bases removed from V and 0 bases from J, the gap between germline ends came to 12 bases. The CDR3 nucleotides are TGCAGCGTTGAAGATCGGTCCGTCAGCTCCTACGAGCAGTACTTC. This encodes CSVEDRSVSSYEQYF.

V usage is TRBV6-1 and J usage is TRBJ2-3; D tentatively fits TRBD1 or TRBD2 (5 bases each). Trimming removed 4 bases from V and 6 bases from J, with 8 bases in between. CDR3 length: 12 amino acids. CDR1 and CDR2 (germline): MNHNS, SASEGT. For the CDR3, the DNA is TGTGCCAGCAGTGCAGGGACCGATACGCAGTATTTT. Encoded protein: CASSAGTDTQYF.

The chain joins TRBV7-8 to TRBJ2-3; a possible D gene is TRBD1 (5 bases). The CDR3 extends over 15 amino acids. Germline loops: CDR1 SGHVS, CDR2 FQNEAQ. V dropped 4 bases and J dropped 0 bases, with 11 bases sitting between them. The CDR3: CASSWNRISTDTQYF. The CDR3 nucleotides read TGTGCCAGCAGCTGGAACAGGATTAGCACAGATACGCAGTATTTT. The full variable domain, completed using reference TRBV7-8 and TRBJ2-3, is GAGVSQSPRYKVAKRGQDVALRCDPISGHVSLFWYQQALGQGPEFLTYFQNEAQLDKSGLPSDRFFAERPEGSVSTLKIQRTQQEDSAVYLCASSWNRISTDTQYFGPGTRLTVL.

This clonotype was counted a few times. This rearrangement joins TRBV7-9 to TRBJ1-2; 10 nucleotides align to TRBD1. This CDR3 has 15 amino acids. Trimming cost V 5 bases and J 4 bases; bases outside gene matches: 7. Germline CDR1 SEHNR, CDR2 FQNEAQ (reference sequence). CDR3 residues: CASSRDRGLSYGYTF. The DNA for the CDR3 is TGTGCCAGCAGCCGGGACAGGGGTCTCAGCTATGGCTACACCTTC.

This clonotype has a single count. The chain couples TRBV7-9 to TRBJ2-5; 7 positions agree with TRBD1. This CDR3 has 16 residues. J gave up 2 bases and V 5 bases, and 11 bases lay outside the gene matches. CDR1 is SEHNR, CDR2 FQNEAQ, per germline (reference sequence). CDR3 nucleotide sequence: TGTGCCAGCAGCGGAAAGACAGGGTGGGAACAAGAGACCCAGTACTTC. As protein: CASSGKTGWEQETQYF.

This clonotype turned up a few times. The rearrangement uses TRBV28 and TRBJ2-7; D remains unclear. CDR3 length equals 17 residues. Trimming stripped 2 bases from V and 4 bases from J, with 21 bases between. CDR1 and CDR2 (germline): MDHEN, SYDVKM. CDR3 in amino acids: CASSLPDPGAIQYEQYF. Written as DNA, the CDR3 is TGTGCCAGCAGTTTACCCGACCCAGGCGCCATTCAATACGAGCAGTACTTC.

V gene TRBV7-9 combines with J gene TRBJ2-6; 7 bases align to TRBD1. Germline-derived CDR1 and CDR2 are SEHNR and FQNEAQ (reference sequence). There are 17 residues in the CDR3. V lost 3 bases, J lost 0 bases, and 5 bases stayed unmatched. The CDR3 nucleotides read TGTGCCAGCAGCTTTTCGACAGGGCGCTCTGGGGCCAACGTCCTGACTTTC. Encoded protein: CASSFSTGRSGANVLTF.

Only one count was recorded for this clonotype. This chain links TRBV29-1 with TRBJ2-5; maybe TRBD2 (7 bases). The V gene's germline CDR1 is SQVTM and CDR2 ANQGSEA. V lost 0 bases, J lost 4 bases, and 9 bases lay in between. The CDR3 is 13 amino acids. In nucleotides, the CDR3 is TGCAGCGTTGAAGAAGGGGGGGGAGAGACCCAGTACTTC. This sequence encodes CSVEEGGGETQYF.

The rearrangement uses TRBV28 and TRBJ1-5; D is perhaps TRBD1 (6 bases). Trimming took 10 bases from V and 2 from J, leaving 12 bases between them. CDR1 is MDHEN and CDR2 is SYDVKM in the germline V gene. The CDR3 is made up of 13 amino acids. The CDR3: CAIQGTGNQPQHF. In nucleotides, the CDR3 is TGTGCCATCCAGGGGACGGGCAATCAGCCCCAGCATTTT.

This sequence joins TRBV30 and TRBJ1-5; perhaps TRBD1 as D (5 bases). With 4 bases removed from V and 5 bases from J, the gap between germline ends came to 18 bases. The germline gives CDR1 GTSNPN, CDR2 SVGIG (reference sequence). The CDR3 runs to 15 residues. CDR3 DNA: TGTGCCTGGAATTCTGGCCTGGGGGACGATCAGCCCCAGCATTTT. Translating gives CAWNSGLGDDQPQHF.

The rearrangement links TRBV3-1 to TRBJ2-1; 11 nucleotides agree with TRBD2. CDR1 and CDR2 from the germline V gene are LGHDT and YNNKEL (reference sequence). This CDR3 is built from 18 residues. V gave up 0 bases and J gave up 7 bases; unmatched junction bases: 11. CDR3 sequence: CASSQEVRASGRNNEQFF. CDR3 sequence (DNA): TGTGCCAGCAGCCAAGAGGTTCGGGCTAGCGGGAGGAATAATGAGCAGTTCTTC.